A selection of T cell receptor beta chains follows, all from one sample in a study of shared clonotypes between healthy human individuals. Profiled with immunoSEQ multiplex PCR; TCRdb holds only in-frame clones, not every one. This table has roughly 2.5 million clones, roughly nine tenths appearing once. Specimen: naive CD4+ T cells sorted from blood. The receptors were sampled from a man aged 18 to 29 in good health. Each CDR3 is given with its conserved first and last residue. Each record gives: V gene, J gene, D gene, clone size, CDR3 protein, CDR3 DNA. A D gene is named only where the DNA matches it firmly. Not all rows give a size; the values are once, few, many and, for expanded clones, a class.

>TRBV7-6|TRBJ2-7|-|-
CASSPARWGNEQYF
TGTGCCAGCAGCCCAGCCCGTTGGGGGAACGAGCAGTACTTC
>TRBV25-1|TRBJ2-3|TRBD2|-
CASRQGLADTQYF
TGTGCCAGCAGACAGGGACTAGCAGATACGCAGTATTTT
>TRBV6-1|TRBJ2-5|-|-
CASSELNPTRDQYF
TGTGCCAGCAGTGAACTGAATCCGACCCGGGACCAGTACTTC
>TRBV5-6|TRBJ2-7|-|-
CASSSLSYEQYF
TGTGCCAGCAGCTCCCTCTCCTACGAGCAGTACTTC
>TRBV5-1|TRBJ2-7|-|few
CASSPDSSYEQYF
TGCGCCAGCAGCCCGGACAGCTCCTACGAGCAGTACTTC
>TRBV4-3|TRBJ1-4|-|-
CASSQAPATNEKLFF
TGCGCCAGCAGCCAAGCCCCTGCAACTAATGAAAAACTGTTTTTT
>TRBV19|TRBJ2-5|-|once
CASSLDIQETQYF
TGTGCCAGTAGTTTAGACATTCAAGAGACCCAGTACTTC
>TRBV27|TRBJ1-1|-|-
CASSFASRGPEAFF
TGTGCCAGCAGTTTTGCATCCAGGGGTCCTGAAGCTTTCTTT
>TRBV6-5|TRBJ2-3|-|once
CASSQGWLSTDTQYF
TGTGCCAGCAGTCAGGGCTGGCTAAGCACAGATACGCAGTATTTT
>TRBV7-2|TRBJ2-2|TRBD2|-
CASSRTSGSTGELFF
TGTGCCAGCAGCCGGACTAGCGGGAGCACCGGGGAGCTGTTTTTT
>TRBV14|TRBJ1-6|-|-
CASSQGHRDSPLHF
TGTGCCAGCAGCCAGGGCCACCGGGATTCACCCCTCCACTTT
>TRBV18|TRBJ2-5|TRBD1|-
CASSPNPGTGTQETQYF
TGTGCCAGCTCACCAAATCCCGGGACAGGGACTCAAGAGACCCAGTACTTC
>TRBV30|TRBJ2-5|-|-
CAWTLQETQYF
TGTGCCTGGACCCTCCAAGAGACCCAGTACTTC
>TRBV18|TRBJ2-1|-|-
CASSPIGDTSYNEQFF
TGTGCCAGCTCACCGATAGGAGATACCTCCTACAATGAGCAGTTCTTC
>TRBV6-6|TRBJ1-3|TRBD1|-
CASRGGGGNTIYF
TGTGCCAGCAGAGGGGGCGGGGGAAACACCATATATTTT
>TRBV9|TRBJ2-3|-|once
CASSATGRIGTDTQYF
TGTGCCAGCAGCGCAACGGGACGCATAGGCACAGATACGCAGTATTTT
>TRBV9|TRBJ1-1|TRBD1|-
CASSVGQGGTEAFF
TGTGCCAGCAGCGTGGGACAGGGTGGCACTGAAGCTTTCTTT
>TRBV30|TRBJ1-5|-|-
CAWSLGTENQPQHF
TGTGCCTGGAGTCTCGGGACGGAGAATCAGCCCCAGCATTTT
>TRBV27|TRBJ1-1|-|-
CASGFKYSPGEAFF
TGTGCCAGCGGCTTCAAATACAGTCCCGGTGAAGCTTTCTTT
>TRBV6-1|TRBJ2-4|-|-
CASMSPGAVNIQYF
TGTGCCAGTATGTCGCCAGGGGCTGTAAACATTCAGTACTTC
>TRBV5-1|TRBJ1-2|-|-
CASSVGRENYGYTF
TGCGCCAGCAGCGTCGGACGGGAAAACTATGGCTACACCTTC
>TRBV7-2|TRBJ2-1|TRBD2|-
CASSPTGTTYNEQFF
TGTGCCAGCAGCCCTACCGGGACTACTTACAATGAGCAGTTCTTC
>TRBV5-1|TRBJ1-1|-|-
CASSMTPMGMNTEAFF
TGCGCCAGCAGCATGACACCTATGGGAATGAACACTGAAGCTTTCTTT
>TRBV28|TRBJ1-5|-|-
CASRPMGGGQPQHF
TGTGCCAGCAGGCCAATGGGGGGAGGTCAGCCCCAGCATTTT
>TRBV7-2|TRBJ2-5|-|-
CASSLRERRETQYF
TGTGCCAGCAGCTTGAGGGAGAGGCGGGAGACCCAGTACTTC
>TRBV6-4|TRBJ1-5|-|-
CASSGQPNQPQHF
TGTGCCAGCAGTGGCCAGCCCAATCAGCCCCAGCATTTT
>TRBV9|TRBJ1-1|TRBD1|-
CASRGDRGMNTEAFF
TGTGCCAGCAGGGGGGACAGGGGGATGAACACTGAAGCTTTCTTT
>TRBV4-1|TRBJ1-4|-|-
CASSQRGQVINEKLFF
TGCGCCAGCAGCCAAAGGGGCCAGGTAATCAATGAAAAACTGTTTTTT